The next 16 T cell receptor beta chains were all read from a single sample in a study of cytomegalovirus exposure and HLA in healthy donors. The PCR ran on 60 Vbeta and 13 Jbeta primers. Clones were sequenced by immunoSEQ multiplex PCR, and TCRdb holds only the in-frame ones, with some missing. In the table there are more than 95,000 clones, around 81% of which are singletons. Sequencing was carried out using PBMCs. These receptors originate from a female donor in good health and CMV-seronegative.

This clone was observed once. The rearrangement uses TRBV19 and TRBJ1-1; D gene uncertain. CDR3 length: 15 amino acids. V was trimmed by 5 bases and J by 1 base, leaving 14 bases between them. CDR1 is LNHDA and CDR2 is SQIVND in the germline V gene (reference sequence). The CDR3 loop is CASSPSQIPNTEAFF. The CDR3 bases are TGTGCCAGTAGTCCCAGTCAGATACCGAACACTGAAGCTTTCTTT. The whole variable domain, filled in from reference TRBV19 and TRBJ1-1, reads DGGITQSPKYLFRKEGQNVTLSCEQNLNHDAMYWYRQDPGQGLRLIYYSQIVNDFQKGDIAEGYSVSREKKESFPLTVTSAQKNPTAFYLCASSPSQIPNTEAFFGQGTRLTVV.

The rearrangement joins TRBV19 to TRBJ1-2; 8 nucleotides align to TRBD1. V lost 5 bases to trimming and J lost 4 bases; unmatched junction nucleotides: 12. The CDR3 totals 16 residues. The germline V gene has CDR1 LNHDA and CDR2 SQIVND (reference sequence). The CDR3 DNA is TGTGCCAGTAGTTCACTCGACAGGGGCAAATTCTATGGCTACACCTTC. This encodes CASSSLDRGKFYGYTF.

V is TRBV19 and J is TRBJ1-5; D may be TRBD1 (5 bases). Per the germline V gene, CDR1 is LNHDA and CDR2 is SQIVND (reference sequence). The CDR3 covers 15 residues. V was pared by 5 bases and J by 0 bases, with 11 bases between. CDR3 loop: CASSESGYSNQPQHF. In DNA, the CDR3 is TGTGCCAGTAGTGAGTCAGGGTATAGCAATCAGCCCCAGCATTTT.

V and J are TRBV11-2 and TRBJ2-3; 11 positions match TRBD2. The germline V gene has CDR1 SGHAT and CDR2 FQNNGV. Germline trimming cut 5 bases from V and 3 bases from J; bases unmatched to any gene: 7. The CDR3 runs 16 residues. The CDR3 DNA reads as TGTGCCAGCAGCGCCAGGCCTAGCGGGAGGACAGATACGCAGTATTTT. This encodes CASSARPSGRTDTQYF.

The gene calls are TRBV13 and TRBJ1-3; D gene unclear. V was pared by 2 bases and J by 5 bases, with 10 bases between. The germline CDR1 and CDR2 sequences are PRHDT and FYEKMQ (reference sequence). This CDR3 contains 14 residues. The CDR3 is CASSLWAERNTIYF. The DNA of the CDR3 is TGTGCCAGCAGCTTATGGGCAGAGCGAAACACCATATATTTT.

The CDR3 region is CASRQNFYGYTF. The CDR3 DNA reads TGTGCCAGCCGACAAAACTTCTATGGCTACACCTTC. The gene calls are TRBV28 and TRBJ1-2, with D hard to call. Germline CDR1 is MDHEN and CDR2 is SYDVKM. V lost 8 bases to trimming and J lost 4 bases, with 11 bases between them. CDR3 length: 12 residues.

The chain recombines TRBV10-3 with TRBJ1-1, with TRBD1 identical over 7 bases. The trim removed 3 bases at V and 0 bases at J, leaving 4 bases unmatched. The CDR3 extends over 15 amino acids. Looked up from germline, CDR1 is ENHRY and CDR2 is SYGVKD. The CDR3 coding sequence is TGTGCCATCAGTGACCCCGGGACAGTGAACACTGAAGCTTTCTTT. Encoded protein: CAISDPGTVNTEAFF.

This chain uses TRBV4-1 with TRBJ2-1, with 8 nucleotides matching TRBD1. The length of the CDR3 is 15 residues. Germline V CDR1 and CDR2: MGHRA, YSYEKL. The V and J ends lost 4 bases and 5 bases, in that order; junction bases with no gene match: 7. The CDR3 here is CASSPRTGNHNEQFF. The CDR3 DNA sequence: TGCGCCAGCAGCCCACGGACAGGGAACCACAATGAGCAGTTCTTC.

To note about this clone: One junction end disagrees with the germline gene, perhaps due to a read error. The genes are TRBV2 and TRBJ2-6, with a tentative D call TRBD1 (5 bases). This CDR3 contains 17 residues. The germline CDR1 and CDR2 sequences are SNHLY and FYNNEI. In DNA form, the CDR3 reads TGTGCCAGCAGTGAATTCGGCCCTTACACTGGGGCCAACGGCCTGACTTTC. Its translation: CASSEFGPYTGANGLTF.

This clone was found once. The V and J genes are TRBV28 and TRBJ1-5; no firm D call. Per germline, CDR1 MDHEN and CDR2 SYDVKM. Trimming removed 0 bases from V and 0 bases from J, with 12 bases in between. This CDR3 has 17 residues. CDR3 nucleotide sequence: TGTGCCAGCAGTTTATGGCGCCTAAAGCATAGCAATCAGCCCCAGCATTTT. This sequence encodes CASSLWRLKHSNQPQHF.

The gene calls are TRBV5-1 and TRBJ2-7, with a tentative D call TRBD2 (6 bases). Germline CDR1 is SGHRS and CDR2 is YFSETQ. The CDR3 consists of 18 residues. Trimming cost V 4 bases and J 0 bases, with 23 bases left between them. This CDR3 reads CASSGDSPDGASSYEQYF. The CDR3 DNA reads TGCGCCAGCAGCGGGGACTCTCCAGATGGGGCGAGCTCCTACGAGCAGTACTTC.

The chain carries TRBV6-1 and TRBJ1-2; D is possibly TRBD1 (5 bases). This CDR3 has 14 residues. V was clipped by 7 bases and J by 4 bases, with 16 bases between them. CDR1 and CDR2 from the germline V gene are MNHNS and SASEGT. In nucleotides, the CDR3 is TGTGCCAGCACCCCGGGGGGGGAGACCTATGGCTACACCTTC. Its protein product is CASTPGGETYGYTF.

V gene TRBV19 combines with J gene TRBJ2-5; 12 bases are shared with TRBD2. The DNA end is a closer match to TRBJ2-7, so the J assignment may be wrong. The CDR3 has 15 residues. Looked up from germline, CDR1 is LNHDA and CDR2 is SQIVND (reference sequence). The CDR3 DNA follows: TGTGCCAGTAGTATCGGACTAGCGGGGATGTACGAGCAGTACTTC. It encodes CASSIGLAGMYEQYF.

The V and J genes are TRBV7-3 and TRBJ2-3; 13 nucleotides match TRBD2. This CDR3 has 17 residues. The V segment lost 5 bases and the J segment 8 bases; nucleotides outside the gene matches: 13. The germline V gene encodes CDR1 SGHTA and CDR2 FQGTGA. The CDR3 here is CASSPGGTSGVQGTQYF. The CDR3 DNA reads TGTGCCAGCAGCCCAGGGGGGACTAGCGGGGTTCAAGGTACGCAGTATTTT.

The CDR3 is CASSVGLAGIYEQYF. CDR3 coding DNA: TGTGCCAGCAGCGTAGGACTAGCGGGGATCTACGAGCAGTACTTC. The J gene is TRBJ2-5, the V gene TRBV9, with 11 bases identical to TRBD2. The end of the DNA is better explained by TRBJ2-7, so the J call may be wrong. The CDR3 runs to 15 residues. The germline V gene encodes CDR1 SGDLS and CDR2 YYNGEE.

The CDR3 DNA sequence: TGTGCCAGCAGTCCAGGACTAGCGGGGGCGGGTGAGCAGTTCTTC. As protein: CASSPGLAGAGEQFF. The rearrangement joins TRBV6-5 to TRBJ2-1, with 13 bases aligning to TRBD2. Germline CDR1 is MNHEY and CDR2 is SVGAGI. The CDR3 runs 15 residues. V dropped 5 bases and J dropped 9; count of bases not matched to a gene: 7.